The entry that follows covers one TCR beta chain sequence. Germline V gene data show CDR1 as LNHDA and CDR2 as SQIVND (reference sequence). Trimming pared 6 bases from V and 0 bases from J, leaving 9 bases between. CDR3 length: 15 amino acids. The source of the sample is a study of blood T cell repertoires in COVID-19. About the research overall: The United States, Italy and Spain provided the acute and convalescent COVID-19 samples. The analysed material was cDNA or gDNA that came from T cells, B-cell-depleted T cells, or PBMCs.

Enrollees, about 18 to 95 years old, lived in approximately 24 US areas. Per the authors' pipeline: Estimation of nucleated cell counts relied on the amplification of reference gene primers. The assay was immunoSEQ multiplex PCR, and TCRdb's table has in-frame clones only and misses some. That table gives V, J and clone size, and the DNA gave D and trimming. This repertoire shows about 150,000 clones, about 86% found once; its top ten account for around 7.9%. The material sequenced was PBMCs or T cells enriched from blood (not recorded which). This receptor was identified in a man in his fifties who had recovered from COVID-19. The chain recombines TRBV19 with TRBJ2-6; D gene unclear. The CDR3 loop is CASRSHRSGANVLTF. CDR3 coding DNA: TGTGCCAGTAGGTCACATCGCTCTGGGGCCAACGTCCTGACTTTC.